This T cell receptor beta chain was recorded in a study of blood T cell repertoires in COVID-19. The CDR3 loop spans 13 amino acids. CDR1 and CDR2 from the germline V gene are GTSNPN and SVGIG (reference sequence). Trimming pared 7 bases from V and 6 bases from J, leaving 15 bases between. In the authors' workflow: Using reference gene primer amplification, nucleated cell counts were estimated. Some clones are missing from TCRdb's copy, which holds only in-frame ones; the method was immunoSEQ multiplex PCR. D and trimming come from the DNA, and the V and J calls and clone size come from that table. This table has about 480,000 clones, about 88% appearing once.

The origin of this receptor is a man aged 18 to 29 with COVID-19, enrolled during active disease. The sample comprised peripheral blood. This sequence joins TRBV30 and TRBJ1-4, with D unclear. As DNA, the CDR3 is TGTGCCTATTCTCCCCGTCTAGATGAAAAACTGTTTTTT. Amino acids: CAYSPRLDEKLFF.